This is a list of T cell receptor beta chains from one sample in a study of T cell responses to AZD1222 COVID-19 vaccine. Repertoires were generated with immunoSEQ multiplex PCR, while TCRdb's copy carries only in-frame clones and drops some. The sample carries 85,000 to 130,000 clones, about 86% recorded once. The sample consisted of peripheral blood, taken on day 0 of AZD1222 vaccination. The source of these receptors is an adult in good health. CDR3s include the opening cysteine and the closing phenylalanine or tryptophan. D genes are given only for firm matches. Size is omitted from some rows. Given values are once, few, many or a class for expanded clones.

NA	NA	TRBV19	TRBJ2-2	TGTGCCAGCACCCCCACCGCAGAGTACAGGGGGGAGCTGTTTTTT	CASTPTAEYRGELFF
NA	NA	TRBV11-2	TRBJ2-3	TGTGCCAGCAGCTTAGATAGTGGTGATACGCAGTATTTT	CASSLDSGDTQYF
NA	NA	TRBV28	TRBJ1-1	TGTGCCAGCAGTTTAAGCGGGAACACTGAAGCTTTCTTT	CASSLSGNTEAFF
NA	NA	TRBV7-3	TRBJ2-2	TGTGCCAGCAGCTTGGGGTATACGGACGGGGAGCTGTTTTTT	CASSLGYTDGELFF
NA	few	TRBV7-2	TRBJ1-6	TGTGCCAGCAGCTTAGGTCTGGACAGTTCACCCCTCCACTTT	CASSLGLDSSPLHF
TRBD1	few	TRBV18	TRBJ1-2	TGTGCCAGCTCAGGGACCGGGACAGGCTATGGCTACACCTTC	CASSGTGTGYGYTF
TRBD1	NA	TRBV19	TRBJ1-4	TGTGCCAGTAGTATTGGGACAGGGCAACGGGAAAAACTGTTTTTT	CASSIGTGQREKLFF
NA	NA	TRBV7-2	TRBJ1-1	TGTGCCAGCAGCACAACAGGTTCCACTGAAGCTTTCTTT	CASSTTGSTEAFF
TRBD2	NA	TRBV5-6	TRBJ2-5	TGTGCCAGCAGCTTGAGAGCGGGAGCTGGGGAGACCCAGTACTTC	CASSLRAGAGETQYF
NA	once	TRBV4-3	TRBJ1-3	TGCGCCAGCAGCTCACAGGTTGGCTCTGGAAACACCATATATTTT	CASSSQVGSGNTIYF
NA	NA	TRBV5-5	TRBJ1-1	TGTGCCAGCAGCTTGCAGGGGTGGGTGAACACTGAAGCTTTCTTT	CASSLQGWVNTEAFF
NA	NA	TRBV6-5	TRBJ1-1	TGTGCCAGCAGCCGGGGGGCTGGGTTGAACACTGAAGCTTTCTTT	CASSRGAGLNTEAFF
NA	NA	TRBV19	TRBJ1-4	TGTGCCAGTAGTATTGAAGACCGGAATGAAAAACTGTTTTTT	CASSIEDRNEKLFF